This T cell receptor beta chain stems from a study of T-cell memory formation after mild COVID-19 (dated by TCRdb to the early 2020s). As for the study more broadly: Most TCR sequence clusters were specific to one of the two donors. Longitudinal TCRalpha and TCRbeta repertoire sequencing tracked T-cell clones expanding and contracting after mild COVID-19 in a couple of donors. The cohort was made up of two young adult volunteers, one female and one male, who were previously healthy. Study-wide findings and limitations: Contracting CD4+ clones were located mainly in the CM and EM memory subsets, whereas CD8+ clones were found to be enriched in EMRA. Clones contracting from day 15 to 85 had balanced CD4/CD8 phenotypes, while a second wave expanding from day 15 to 37 was biased towards CD4+. SARS-CoV-2 specificity was not confirmed for the second-wave clones peaking on day 37. Some responding clones were detected in pre-infection memory, suggesting pre-existing cross-reactive memory T cells joined the SARS-CoV-2 response. The study covered only a couple of mild cases, and larger cohorts including severe cases with pre-infection samples were considered necessary.

Ficoll-Paque density gradient centrifugation was used to isolate PBMCs. The CDR3 goes from the cysteine to the phenylalanine over 13 residues. CDR3 DNA only is kept here, 39 bases in frame from base 1. For CDR1 and CDR2, the germline V gene (reference sequence) lists SEHNR and FQNEAQ. A distance of 10 bases separates the germline ends of V and J, which lose 4 bases and 9 bases respectively. Sequencing used an Illumina NovaSeq 6000. TCRalpha and TCRbeta cDNA libraries were built by 5'RACE with constant-segment primers, adding sample barcodes and unique molecular identifiers. RNA was extracted from every sample with Trizol reagent. Amplification of the libraries took two PCR steps, and the second step added a second sample barcode plus Illumina TruSeq adapters. Sequencing of libraries was performed on an Illumina NovaSeq with 2 x 150 bp paired-end reads. The original methods were these. Reads were demultiplexed and collapsed into UMI-guided consensus sequences with migec v1.2.7. Using mixcr v2.1.11, UMI consensuses were aligned to TRA and TRB V and J templates and then assembled into clonotypes. Clonotypes were classified as expanded or contracted when called significant by both edgeR and NoisET, with noise models trained on biological replicates. For edgeR calls, the thresholds were a false discovery rate-adjusted p below 0.01 and a log2 fold-change of 1. As an exploratory analysis of dynamics, max-normalized trajectories of the 1000 most abundant clonotypes were examined by PCA with hierarchical clustering. The CD4 or CD8 phenotype of responding clones was assigned using the separately sequenced CD4+ and CD8+ repertoires. TCRdb trimmed the raw reads at Q25, called clones with MiXCR and kept productive beta chains. A single entry per CDR3 protein holds the most common genes and DNA from its merged rows. These V and J calls rely on TCRdb rather than the paper's analysis. The sample table contains hundreds of thousands of distinct CDR3 sequences; only one count was recorded for around 30% of them. Of the sample, around an eighth falls within the top ten clones.

About this clonotype itself: Its antigen specificity is not known. Base qualities were left out, and no much larger clone turns up one base away.

Recombination connected TRBV7-9 to TRBJ1-6, with a weak D call of TRBD1 (5 bases match). This TCR derives from an adult woman who had mild COVID-19 (a few samples of this study predate the infection). The sample titles of this study are shuffled in the database, so cell type and time point are left out; the donor was told from shared clones. The specimen was PBMCs or a T cell subset sorted from them (not recorded which). The CDR3 reads as follows: CASSSQGGSPLHF. The DNA sequence is TGTGCCAGCAGCTCTCAGGGTGGTTCACCCCTCCACTTT.